Shown below are 12 T cell receptor beta chains from a single sample sequenced in a study of CD8 T cells in ankylosing spondylitis (dated by TCRdb to 2016 to 2017). General findings and caveats noted by the study authors: A TCR beta motif made up of several highly homologous amino acid variants appeared to be characteristic of blood from ankylosing spondylitis patients.

Library prep was done by 5' RACE. The data were produced on an Illumina HiSeq 2500. TCRdb reprocessing: public reads trimmed at Q25 with fastp, clones called with MiXCR, in-frame beta chains kept. Each CDR3 protein appears once, grouped with its most common genes and DNA. This sample lists about 390,000 distinct CDR3 sequences; 20% to 25% were detected once. Of the sample, about 15% falls within the top ten clones. Antigens of these TCRs are unknown. The specimen was blood, either unsorted or a sorted T cell fraction (not recorded which). The receptors were sampled from a male donor with ankylosing spondylitis.

This clonotype was counted a few times. V usage is TRBV29-1 and J usage is TRBJ2-2, with D possibly being TRBD1 (5 bases). V lost 6 bases to trimming and J lost 3 bases, with 14 bases between them. Germline V gene data show CDR1 as SQVTM and CDR2 as ANQGSEA. The CDR3 runs 14 residues. The CDR3 protein is CSVMGRDYTGELFF. CDR3 sequence (DNA): TGCAGCGTAATGGGCAGGGATTACACCGGGGAGCTGTTTTTT.

The V and J genes are TRBV20-1 and TRBJ2-1; 9 bases fit TRBD2. CDR1 is DFQATT and CDR2 is SNEGSKA in the germline V gene (reference sequence). V was pared by 2 bases and J by 8 bases, with 16 bases of the junction left unmatched. The CDR3 spans 17 residues. The CDR3 nucleotides read TGCAGTGCTAGAAGTTGGGTCCGGCGGGAGGGCCAGGATGAGCAGTTCTTC. This sequence encodes CSARSWVRREGQDEQFF.

CDR3: CSAVDTFSSYEQYF. The CDR3 DNA follows: TGCAGTGCTGTCGACACCTTCAGCTCCTACGAGCAGTACTTC. V gene TRBV20-1 combines with J gene TRBJ2-7; D gene unclear. Germline CDR1 reads DFQATT; CDR2 reads SNEGSKA (reference sequence). The CDR3 spans 14 residues. Trimming pared 5 bases from V and 0 bases from J, leaving 14 bases between.

This clonotype was counted between two and nine times. The rearrangement uses TRBV7-2 and TRBJ2-2; D is uncertain. CDR3 length equals 14 residues. The germline gives CDR1 SGHTA, CDR2 FQGNSA. The V gene lost 0 bases and the J gene lost 7 bases, with 9 bases spanning the gap. The CDR3: CASSLALKGGELFF. In nucleotides, the CDR3 is TGTGCCAGCAGCTTAGCGCTTAAAGGCGGGGAGCTGTTTTTT. Filled out from reference TRBV7-2 and TRBJ2-2, the complete variable domain reads GAGVSQSPSNKVTEKGKDVELRCDPISGHTALYWYRQSLGQGLEFLIYFQGNSAPDKSGLPSDRFSAERTGGSVSTLTIQRTQQEDSAVYLCASSLALKGGELFFGEGSRLTVL.

The chain joins TRBV24-1 to TRBJ2-6; 8 bases fit TRBD1. The trim removed 3 bases at V and 0 bases at J, leaving 9 bases unmatched. Germline V lookup: CDR1 KGHDR, CDR2 SFDVKD. The CDR3 consists of 19 residues. The CDR3: CATSDPRTGPYSGANVLTF. Written as DNA, the CDR3 is TGTGCCACCAGTGATCCGCGGACAGGGCCCTACTCTGGGGCCAACGTCCTGACTTTC.

This chain uses TRBV9 with TRBJ2-7, with 12 bases aligning to TRBD2. V was pared by 0 bases and J by 3 bases, with 7 bases of the junction left unmatched. CDR3 length equals 17 residues. The germline CDR1 and CDR2 sequences are SGDLS and YYNGEE. CDR3: CASSVGGSSGRVYEQYF. As DNA, the CDR3 is TGTGCCAGCAGCGTAGGAGGTTCTAGCGGGAGGGTCTACGAGCAGTACTTC.

The rearrangement joins TRBV7-2 to TRBJ2-5; D is ambiguous. V was cut by 1 base and J by 3 bases, with 12 bases left in between. Germline assignment: CDR1 SGHTA and CDR2 FQGNSA. The CDR3 consists of 15 residues. The CDR3 sequence is CASSLVIGPEETQYF. CDR3 coding DNA: TGTGCCAGCAGCTTAGTCATCGGGCCGGAAGAGACCCAGTACTTC.

This clonotype was detected ten times or more. The rearrangement joins TRBV15 to TRBJ2-7, with D possibly TRBD1 on 6 matching bases. V was trimmed by 0 bases and J by 4 bases, leaving 7 bases between them. Germline CDR1 LNHNV, CDR2 YYDKDF (reference sequence). CDR3 length: 13 residues. In nucleotides, the CDR3 is TGTGCCACCAGCAGAGATAGGGGGTACGAGCAGTACTTC. Protein sequence: CATSRDRGYEQYF.

This clonotype was recorded a few times. This chain uses TRBV7-2 with TRBJ1-2; possible D gene TRBD1, 5 bases. Germline CDR1 and CDR2: SGHTA and FQGNSA. V was clipped by 5 bases and J by 4 bases, with 20 bases between them. The CDR3 spans 16 residues. CDR3 nucleotide sequence: TGTGCCAGCAGCCGCGTGCAGGACGACAGCCTCTATGGCTACACCTTC. It codes for CASSRVQDDSLYGYTF.

The sample holds a few counts of this clonotype. The genes are TRBV18 and TRBJ2-7; a weak D match, TRBD1 (8 bases). V was pared by 1 base and J by 7 bases, with 17 bases between. The CDR3 covers 15 residues. Germline V gene sequence: CDR1 KGHSH, CDR2 LQKENI. This CDR3 is CASSPREGQVLEQYF. The CDR3 DNA is TGTGCCAGCTCACCACGGGAGGGACAGGTGTTAGAGCAGTACTTC.

This clonotype was counted ten times or more. The chain uses TRBV5-1 and TRBJ2-3; a weak D match, TRBD2 (6 bases). The CDR3 is 16 residues long. V shed 5 bases and J shed 1 base, with 17 bases lying between them. In germline, CDR1 is SGHRS, CDR2 YFSETQ. CDR3 loop: CASSPSSGLRTDTQYF. The CDR3 coding sequence is TGCGCCAGCAGTCCTTCATCGGGACTGCGCACAGATACGCAGTATTTT.

The chain recombines TRBV29-1 with TRBJ2-3; no definite D call. The V end was cut by 7 bases, the J end by 2 bases, with 7 bases between. The CDR3 spans 11 residues. Germline V gene data show CDR1 as SQVTM and CDR2 as ANQGSEA. The CDR3: CSGGVTDTQYF. The CDR3 coding sequence is TGCAGCGGGGGTGTCACAGATACGCAGTATTTT.